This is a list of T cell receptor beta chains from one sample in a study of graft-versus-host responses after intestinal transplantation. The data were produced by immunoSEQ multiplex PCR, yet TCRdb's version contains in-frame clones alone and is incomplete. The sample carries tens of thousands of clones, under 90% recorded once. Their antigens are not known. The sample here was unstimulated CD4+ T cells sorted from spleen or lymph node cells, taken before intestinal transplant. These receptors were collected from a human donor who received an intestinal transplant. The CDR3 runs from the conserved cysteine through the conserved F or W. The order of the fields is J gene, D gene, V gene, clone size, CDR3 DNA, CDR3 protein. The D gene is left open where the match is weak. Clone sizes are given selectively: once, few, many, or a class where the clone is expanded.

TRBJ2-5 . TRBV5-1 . TGCGCCAGCAGTCCTAGTGGGGAGGCCCAGTACTTC CASSPSGEAQYF
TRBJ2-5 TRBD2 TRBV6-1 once TGTGCCAGCAGCGACCGGGGCGGGGGAGAGACCCAGTACTTC CASSDRGGGETQYF
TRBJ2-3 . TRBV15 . TGTGCCACCAGCAGAGGGACTTCAACTAGCACAGATACGCAGTATTTT CATSRGTSTSTDTQYF
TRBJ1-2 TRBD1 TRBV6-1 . TGTGCCAGCAGTGCGGGACAGGGCTATGGCTACACCTTC CASSAGQGYGYTF
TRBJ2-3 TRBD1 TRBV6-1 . TGTGCCAGCAGGCAGACAGGGGGCGGCACAGATACGCAGTATTTT CASRQTGGGTDTQYF
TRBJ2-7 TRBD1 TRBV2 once TGTGCCAGCAGGGGACAGGGTCGATACCCTCTCTACGAGCAGTACTTC CASRGQGRYPLYEQYF
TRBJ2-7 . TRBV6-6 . TGTGCCAGCAGTTACTCGGAACCCGGGTTTTACGAGCAGTACTTC CASSYSEPGFYEQYF
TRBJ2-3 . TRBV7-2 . TGTGCCAGCAGCTTAGTTTTCGCAGATACGCAGTATTTT CASSLVFADTQYF
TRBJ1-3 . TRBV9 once TGTGCCAGCAGCGGAACCACATCCCCTGGAAACACCATATATTTT CASSGTTSPGNTIYF
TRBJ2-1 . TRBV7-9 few TGTGCCAGCAGCTTGGCCCATGAGCAGTTCTTC CASSLAHEQFF
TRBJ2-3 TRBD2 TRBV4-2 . TGTGCCAGCAGCCAAGGACTAGCGGGGGGGCCGCAGTCAGATACGCAGTATTTT CASSQGLAGGPQSDTQYF
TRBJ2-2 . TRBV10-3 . TGTGCCACCCGCGACCAACTAAACACCGGGGAGCTGTTTTTT CATRDQLNTGELFF
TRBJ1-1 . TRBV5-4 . TGTGCCAGCAGCTTGGCTTCAACGAGGGCGAGGACTGAAGCTTTCTTT CASSLASTRARTEAFF
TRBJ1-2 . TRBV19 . TGTGCCAGTAGTACCCTTCCGGTTAACTATGGCTACACCTTC CASSTLPVNYGYTF
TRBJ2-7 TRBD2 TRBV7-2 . TGTGCCAGCAGACGTACTAGCGGGGGCCCCTACGAGCAGTACTTC CASRRTSGGPYEQYF
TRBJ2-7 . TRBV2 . TGTGCCAGCAGTGCACGCAGGGGAGACTACGAGCAGTACTTC CASSARRGDYEQYF
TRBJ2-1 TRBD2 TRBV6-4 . TGTGCCAGCAGTGAAAGCGGGGGGGCCTACAATGAGCAGTTCTTC CASSESGGAYNEQFF
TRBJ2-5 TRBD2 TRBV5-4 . TGTGCCAGCAGCTTGGGCCTAGCGGGGTGGGAGACCCAGTACTTC CASSLGLAGWETQYF
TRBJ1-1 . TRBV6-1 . TGTGCCAGCAGATATACCGGGGGGGACACTGAAGCTTTCTTT CASRYTGGDTEAFF
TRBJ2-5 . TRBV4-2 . TGTGCCAGCAGCCAAGATTTGGGGGCCCAAGAGACCCAGTACTTC CASSQDLGAQETQYF
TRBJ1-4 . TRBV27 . TGTGCCAGCAGTTTATTCTTGGGGGGGTCTACTGAAAAACTGTTTTTT CASSLFLGGSTEKLFF
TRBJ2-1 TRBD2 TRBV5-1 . TGCGCCAGCAGCTCTACTAGCGGGGAAACCTACAATGAGCAGTTCTTC CASSSTSGETYNEQFF
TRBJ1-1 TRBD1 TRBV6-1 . TGTGCCAGCATAGCAGGGGGCGTGGGGAACACTGAAGCTTTCTTT CASIAGGVGNTEAFF
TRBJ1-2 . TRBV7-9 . TGTGCCAGCAGCTTACACGTCGGGTCCTGGGATGGCTACACCTTC CASSLHVGSWDGYTF
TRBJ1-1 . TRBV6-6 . TGTGCCAGCACCAACAGGGAGAACACTGAAGCTTTCTTT CASTNRENTEAFF
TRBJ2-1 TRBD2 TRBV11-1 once TGTGCCAGCAGCTTAGTCTCTAGCTGGGGCGGGGGGGCCTACAATGAGCAGTTCTTC CASSLVSSWGGGAYNEQFF
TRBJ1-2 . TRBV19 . TGTGCCACAGAAGGACACCTGAACTATGGCTACACCTTC CATEGHLNYGYTF
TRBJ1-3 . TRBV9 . TGTGCCAGCAGTCGAGTTCACTCTGGAAACACCATATATTTT CASSRVHSGNTIYF
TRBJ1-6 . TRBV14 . TGTGCCAGCAGCCGTGAGATTCTATCGGGGAATTCACCCCTCCACTTT CASSREILSGNSPLHF
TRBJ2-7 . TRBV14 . TGTGCCAGCAGCCCCGCTCCGGGGGCCTACGAGCAGTACTTC CASSPAPGAYEQYF
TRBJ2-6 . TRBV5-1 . TGCGCCAGCAGCTTGGCGATCATAACAGGGCCCGGGGCCAACGTCCTGACTTTC CASSLAIITGPGANVLTF
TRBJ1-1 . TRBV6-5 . TGTGCCAGCAGCAGGAACACTGAAGCTTTCTTT CASSRNTEAFF
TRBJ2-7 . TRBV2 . TGTGCCAGCAATGGGAGACAGGCGACTTACGAGCAGTACTTC CASNGRQATYEQYF
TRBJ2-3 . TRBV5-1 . TGCGCCAGCAGCCCCGGGTGGACTAGCACAGATACGCAGTATTTT CASSPGWTSTDTQYF
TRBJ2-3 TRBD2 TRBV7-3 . TGTGCCAGCAGCTTATTGGGGGCTAGCGGGGGCGATACGCAGTATTTT CASSLLGASGGDTQYF
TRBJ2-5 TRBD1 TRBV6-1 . TGTGCCAGCAGTGAACTGAGGGGGCCCCAAGAGACCCAGTACTTC CASSELRGPQETQYF
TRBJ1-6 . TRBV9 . TGTGCCAGCAGCGTAGAAAGCTGGTCACCCCTCCACTTT CASSVESWSPLHF
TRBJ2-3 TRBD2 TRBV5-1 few TGCGCCAGCAGCTTGGGACTAGCGGGTAGCACAGATACGCAGTATTTT CASSLGLAGSTDTQYF
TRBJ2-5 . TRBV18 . TGTGCCAGCTCACATGATAGTCCGAGAATCCAAGAGACCCAGTACTTC CASSHDSPRIQETQYF
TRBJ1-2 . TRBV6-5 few TGTGCCAGCAGTTACGAAGGGACGGGAGCTAACTATGGCTACACCTTC CASSYEGTGANYGYTF
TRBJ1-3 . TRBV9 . TGTGCCAGCAGCGTAGCAGGGTGGAACACCATATATTTT CASSVAGWNTIYF
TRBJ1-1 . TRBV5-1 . TGCGCCAGCAGCGTAACACAGGTGACGAACACTGAAGCTTTCTTT CASSVTQVTNTEAFF
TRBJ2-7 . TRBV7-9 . TGTGCCAGCAGCCTTCTGGGGGCGCGACAGTACTTC CASSLLGARQYF
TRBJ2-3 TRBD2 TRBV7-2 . TGTGCCAGCAGCTCCAGACTAGCGGGGGCATTCGATACGCAGTATTTT CASSSRLAGAFDTQYF
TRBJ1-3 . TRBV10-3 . TGTGCCACCAGCCCCACAAACTCAGGGTCCGGAAACACCATATATTTT CATSPTNSGSGNTIYF
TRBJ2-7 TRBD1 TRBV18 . TGTGCCAGTAAAGGACAGGGGGCCGAGCAGTACTTC CASKGQGAEQYF
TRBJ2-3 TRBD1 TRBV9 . TGTGCCAGCAGGGGACAGGGGAGCGATACGCAGTATTTT CASRGQGSDTQYF
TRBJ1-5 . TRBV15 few TGTGCCACCAGCAGACAGGGTTTTTATCAGCCCCAGCATTTT CATSRQGFYQPQHF
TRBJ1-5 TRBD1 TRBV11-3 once TGTGCCAGCAGCTTATCGGACAGGGGGCGCATTTCGGGTCAGCCCCAGCATTTT CASSLSDRGRISGQPQHF